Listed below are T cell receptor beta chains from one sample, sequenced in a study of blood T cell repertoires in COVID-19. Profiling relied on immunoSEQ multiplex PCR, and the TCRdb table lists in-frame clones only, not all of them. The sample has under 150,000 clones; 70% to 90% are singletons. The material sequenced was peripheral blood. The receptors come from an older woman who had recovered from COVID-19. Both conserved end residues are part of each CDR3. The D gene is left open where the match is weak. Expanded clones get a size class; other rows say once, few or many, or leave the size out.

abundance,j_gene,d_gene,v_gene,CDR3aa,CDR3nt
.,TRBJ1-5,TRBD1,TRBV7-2,CASGQVYSNQPQHF,TGTGCCAGCGGACAGGTTTATAGCAATCAGCCCCAGCATTTT
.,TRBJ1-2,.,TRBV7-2,CASSFRDTANYGYTF,TGTGCCAGCAGCTTCCGTGACACCGCTAACTATGGCTACACCTTC
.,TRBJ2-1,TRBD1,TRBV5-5,CASSLDRAYNEQFF,TGTGCCAGCAGCCTCGACAGGGCCTACAATGAGCAGTTCTTC
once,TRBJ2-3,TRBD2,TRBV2,CASSEVTGTSGKDTQYF,TGTGCCAGCAGTGAAGTTACCGGGACTAGCGGGAAAGATACGCAGTATTTT
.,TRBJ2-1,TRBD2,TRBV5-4,CASSLFREGNEQFF,TGTGCCAGCAGCTTGTTCCGGGAGGGGAATGAGCAGTTCTTC
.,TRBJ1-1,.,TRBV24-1,CATSDSRRGNTEAFF,TGTGCCACCAGTGATTCCCGCAGGGGGAACACTGAAGCTTTCTTT
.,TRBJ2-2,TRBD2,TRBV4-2,CASSQDPLAGATGELFF,TGTGCCAGCAGCCAAGACCCGCTAGCGGGAGCGACCGGGGAGCTGTTTTTT
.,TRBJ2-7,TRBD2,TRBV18,CASSPLAGGSYEQYF,TGTGCCAGCTCACCCCTAGCGGGGGGCTCCTACGAGCAGTACTTC
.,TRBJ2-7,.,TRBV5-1,CASSQGGSGSYEQYF,TGCGCCAGCAGCCAAGGTGGTAGCGGCTCCTACGAGCAGTACTTC
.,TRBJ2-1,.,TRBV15,CATSRDRPYREFF,TGTGCCACCAGCAGAGATCGTCCCTACCGGGAGTTCTTC